This entry lists 16 T cell receptor beta chains sequenced from one sample in a study of blood T cells in healthy people across ages. Primed by a sample-barcoded 5' primer and a J-beta primer mix, a second PCR proceeded for 7 to 11 cycles. MiXCR, run by TCRdb on the 5' RACE reads, gives a single entry per CDR3 protein. Of about 930,000 distinct CDR3 sequences in the sample, roughly 28% are singletons; the top ten hold roughly 10%. A further study also used this sample, focusing on T cells of mothers and their children.

The sample consisted of blood. Every receptor here comes from a woman aged 35 to 49 in good health.

The rearrangement joins TRBV5-1 to TRBJ2-7, with TRBD1 matching over 7 bases. Unmatched junction bases numbered 5, after V lost 5 bases and J lost 3 bases. Germline CDR1 reads SGHRS; CDR2 reads YFSETQ. The CDR3 length is 13 residues. The CDR3 loop reads CASREGQNYEQYF. In DNA, the CDR3 is TGCGCCAGCAGAGAGGGACAGAACTACGAGCAGTACTTC.

The sample holds a few counts of this clonotype. Sequence at one end of the junction differs from germline and may be a read error. The gene calls are TRBV4-3 and TRBJ1-1; 7 bases fit TRBD1. This CDR3 has 15 residues. In germline, CDR1 is LGHNA, CDR2 YSLEER. This chain's CDR3 is CASSHADREVTEAFF. In DNA, the CDR3 is TGCGCCAGCAGCCACGCCGACAGGGAGGTCACTGAGGCTTTCTTT.

This clonotype was observed a handful of times. V usage is TRBV28 and J usage is TRBJ2-7; TRBD2 agrees at 13 bases. The length of the CDR3 is 16 residues. Trimming cost V 3 bases and J 4 bases; bases outside gene matches: 6. Germline CDR1 and CDR2: MDHEN and SYDVKM. The CDR3 here is CASSFRTSGGPYEQYF. The CDR3 DNA reads TGTGCCAGCAGTTTTCGGACTAGCGGGGGCCCGTACGAGCAGTACTTC. Looking up the rest from reference TRBV28 and TRBJ2-7 gives the full variable domain: DVKVTQSSRYLVKRTGEKVFLECVQDMDHENMFWYRQDPGLGLRLIYFSYDVKMKEKGDIPEGYSVSREKKERFSLILESASTNQTSMYLCASSFRTSGGPYEQYFGPGTRLTVT.

The rearrangement joins TRBV3-1 to TRBJ2-3, with TRBD2 identical over 7 bases. The CDR3 sequence is 14 residues long. Trimming took 4 bases from V and 2 from J; bases not matched to a gene: 3. Per the germline V gene, CDR1 is LGHDT and CDR2 is YNNKEL (reference sequence). CDR3 DNA sequence: TGTGCCAGCAGCCGGGGGGGAGACACAGATACGCAGTATTTT. Protein product: CASSRGGDTDTQYF.

Notes on this clonotype: A much larger clone is a single base away; this may be a read error. V usage is TRBV7-2 and J usage is TRBJ2-3, with 10 bases identical to TRBD2. This CDR3 contains 15 residues. In germline, CDR1 is SGHTA, CDR2 FQGNSA. CDR3 coding DNA: TGTGCCAACAGCTCCACCCCGACTAGCGGGCGGAAACAGTATTTT. This codes for CANSSTPTSGRKQYF.

The chain joins TRBV5-1 to TRBJ2-5, with 8 bases aligning to TRBD1. The closer fit of TRBJ2-7 to the DNA end suggests the J call may be wrong. The CDR3 loop spans 14 amino acids. CDR1 SGHRS and CDR2 YFSETQ come from the germline V gene. The DNA of the CDR3 is TGCGCCAGCAGCTCGAGGACAGGGATGGACGAGCAGTACTTC. Translating it yields CASSSRTGMDEQYF.

In the case of this clonotype: Relative to the germline gene, one junction end is altered; a read error may explain this. The J gene is TRBJ2-7, the V gene TRBV11-1, with D unresolved. This CDR3 region has 13 residues. CDR1 is SGHAT and CDR2 is FQDESV in the germline V gene (reference sequence). Here the CDR3 DNA reads TGTGCCGGCAGCCGTGGGTCGTTCTACGAGCAGTACTTC. This translates into CAGSRGSFYEQYF.

A word on this clonotype: Since a much larger clone is just one base distant, this may be a read error. The chain has TRBV7-6 and TRBJ2-7, with D possibly TRBD2 on 6 matching bases. The germline V and J ends were trimmed by 5 bases and 10 bases, with 21 bases remaining between them. The length of the CDR3 is 14 residues. Germline V gene lookup returns CDR1 SGHVS and CDR2 FNYEAQ. CDR3 bases: TGTGCCAGCAGCGGGGTCCCCTCGGGGGAGGCCCAGTACTTC. Amino acids: CASSGVPSGEAQYF. Full variable domain (rest looked up from reference TRBV7-6 and TRBJ2-7): GAGVSQSPRYKVTKRGQDVALRCDPISGHVSLYWYRQALGQGPEFLTYFNYEAQQDKSGLPNDRFSAERPEGSISTLTIQRTEQRDSAMYRCASSGVPSGEAQYFGPGTRLTVT.

The genes are TRBV4-1 and TRBJ2-1, with D tentatively TRBD1 (6 bases). The germline gives CDR1 MGHRA, CDR2 YSYEKL. V lost 1 base to trimming and J lost 5 bases, with 9 bases between them. The CDR3 runs 14 residues. CDR3 bases: TGCGCCAGCAGCCAAGCAGGACAGAACAATGAGCAGTTCTTC. The encoded protein is CASSQAGQNNEQFF.

As to this clonotype: Sequence at one end of the junction differs from germline and may be a read error. The rearrangement uses TRBV5-6 and TRBJ2-1; D perhaps matches TRBD1 (5 bases). The CDR3 has 13 residues. Looked up from germline, CDR1 is SGHDT and CDR2 is YYEEEE. The CDR3 region is CSSSQGSPPEQFF. CDR3 bases: TGTTCCAGCAGCCAGGGATCTCCCCCAGAACAGTTCTTC.

The CDR3 nucleotides are TGTGCCAGCAGTACGACAGGGTTTTTGGAAACCCGAGGTGAAAAACTGTTTTTT. This sequence encodes CASSTTGFLETRGEKLFF. The chain combines TRBV6-1 with TRBJ1-4, with TRBD1 matching over 7 bases. Germline CDR1 reads MNHNS; CDR2 reads SASEGT. V gave up 5 bases and J gave up 7 bases; unmatched junction bases: 19. This CDR3 contains 18 residues.

The chain joins TRBV2 to TRBJ2-2, with unresolved D. V was cut by 4 bases and J by 7 bases, with 4 bases left in between. The CDR3 is 11 residues long. Germline values: CDR1 SNHLY, CDR2 FYNNEI. The CDR3 loop reads CASSVYGELFF. In DNA, the CDR3 is TGTGCCAGCAGTGTCTACGGGGAGCTGTTTTTT.

The V and J genes are TRBV9 and TRBJ2-6; tentatively, D is TRBD1 (7 bases). The CDR3 is made up of 18 amino acids. Trimming cost V 0 bases and J 0 bases, with 13 bases left between them. CDR1 is SGDLS and CDR2 is YYNGEE in the germline V gene. CDR3 coding DNA: TGTGCCAGCAGCGTAGGGCAGGGGGGAGCCTCTGGGGCCAACGTCCTGACTTTC. Protein: CASSVGQGGASGANVLTF.

The chain couples TRBV28 to TRBJ1-6, with D uncertain. Germline CDR1 MDHEN, CDR2 SYDVKM. Trimming cost V 2 bases and J 8 bases, with 4 bases left between them. CDR3 length: 12 amino acids. Written as DNA, the CDR3 is TGTGCCAGCAGTTTAGTGGATTCACCCCTCCACTTT. It specifies CASSLVDSPLHF.

The chain links TRBV3-1 to TRBJ2-1; D gene unclear. The germline V gene has CDR1 LGHDT and CDR2 YNNKEL (reference sequence). Trimming pared 1 base from V and 6 bases from J, leaving 10 bases between. This CDR3 region has 14 residues. CDR3 coding DNA: TGTGCCAGCAGCCAAGGGCTGGGGTCCAATGAGCAGTTCTTC. Translation: CASSQGLGSNEQFF.

The chain recombines TRBV12-3 or TRBV12-4 with TRBJ2-1; no clear D. This CDR3 spans 15 amino acids. The V and J ends lost 4 bases and 13 bases respectively, with 23 bases between them. DNA of the CDR3: TGTGCCAGCAGTTCTAATTCAAAAGAGAAAAACATTCAGTTCTTC. Translating gives CASSSNSKEKNIQFF.